One T cell receptor beta chain is described in this entry. The target of this receptor is not known. No much larger clone is present one base from it, and per-base qualities are unavailable. The data belong to a study of shared clonotypes between healthy human individuals (dated by TCRdb to the early 2020s). Notes on the research overall: Three men and a couple of women, aged 18 to 49 years, made up the cohort. To estimate repertoire size and how much clonotypes are shared between individuals, the study performed deep sequencing of blood TCR repertoires from roughly five healthy adults. Libraries were prepared and TCR repertoires were sequenced by different laboratories using diverse techniques, in order to increase sequencing depth and limit assay-specific biases. Each donor's leukapheresis produced roughly between roughly 0.85 and 9 billion PBMCs. Study-wide findings and limitations: Pairwise subsampling indicated that sequencing depth was expected to affect the degree of clonotype sharing among donors. Sampling was restricted to blood, and TCR repertoires in tissue are likely to differ from TCR repertoires in blood. The genetic and exposure-history diversity represented was limited by the small number of donors.

Donors were healthy HIV-negative adults with no recently reported acute infections or vaccinations. Every donor was a Caucasian adult residing in Nashville, Tennessee, USA. For unsorted samples, around 85 million PBMCs were counted, and genomic DNA was extracted using the QIAamp DNA Blood Mini kit. Blood was obtained by leukapheresis, after which PBMCs were separated by Ficoll-Histopaque density gradient centrifugation and cryopreserved in liquid nitrogen vapor phase. From a lookup of the germline V gene, CDR1 and CDR2 are MDHEN and SYDVKM. From cysteine to phenylalanine, the CDR3 is 14 amino acids long. Only the CDR3 DNA stays, 42 bases, in frame from base 1. Trimming at the junction amounts to 6 bases on V and 8 bases on J, and the germline ends lie 16 bases apart. Using the deep immunoSEQ assay, multiplex PCR amplified TCR CDR3 regions from genomic DNA. Extracted genomic DNA from each cell subset was spread evenly across all wells of several immunoSEQ 96-well plates, with each plate serving as a replicate. For unsorted PBMC, around 310 ng of genomic DNA, equivalent to tens of thousands of T cell genomes, went into each replicate PCR. Ten immunoSEQ deep assay plates were used to sequence unsorted PBMC genomic DNA. The purified libraries were quantified using a Qubit 3.0 fluorometer, sized with a Bioanalyzer 2100, and then quantified again using the KAPA Library Quantification kit. A separate single-read 150-cycle Illumina NextSeq 550 flow cell was used to sequence each immunoSEQ 96-well plate. Under the source paper's analysis protocol: Because only junctional sequences without quality scores were contained in the immunoSEQ output, filtering matching that applied to full-length reads could not be performed. Sequences were annotated with PyIR, a Python wrapper for IgBLAST v1.9, and V/J genes and CDR3 were assigned using IMGT germline references. Any read was removed if the V/J assignment was weak (E-value above 1e-6), the CDR3 was missing, or the read contained stop codons, out-of-frame junctions, or ambiguous translated residues. V3J clonotypes were defined by identical inferred V gene, J gene, and CDR3 amino acid sequence. Percentage overlap between repertoires was computed as shared unique clonotypes divided by the size of the smaller repertoire. RTK rarefaction, the Chao1 estimator, and Recon v2.1 estimates of unobserved clonotypes were used to assess repertoire richness. This immuneACCESS table, as held by TCRdb, lists in-frame sequences with V and J called but not all clones. Of the missing ones, under half trace to an unresolved V gene in checked studies; the others have no known cause. D and trimming were read from the DNA, whereas the V and J calls and clone size are those reported in that table. This sample has around 500,000 clones in its table, and around 80% of those were observed once. Approximately 12% of the sample is in the top ten clones.

This sequence was found in a middle-aged woman in good health. Some clones in this sample may be carry-over from other donors' samples. Material for sequencing was PBMCs. The rearrangement combines TRBV28 with TRBJ1-4; TRBD1 could be the D gene, as 5 bases match. Here the CDR3 is given as CASSPLQVREKLFF. The bases read TGTGCCAGCAGCCCTTTACAGGTCCGGGAAAAACTGTTTTTT.